A single sample gave rise to the 27 T cell receptor beta chains below, sequenced in a study of blood T cell repertoires in COVID-19. The table came from immunoSEQ multiplex PCR; TCRdb's copy has only in-frame clones and leaves some out. This sample has more than 90,000 clones, with 75% to 90% found just once. Material: peripheral blood. The receptors originated from a man between 65 and 85 years old with acute or convalescent COVID-19.

This rearrangement joins TRBV4-1 to TRBJ2-7; the D gene is possibly TRBD2 (7 bases). There are 16 residues in the CDR3. V lost 4 bases, J lost 2 bases, and 18 bases lay in between. Germline CDR1 reads MGHRA; CDR2 reads YSYEKL. DNA of the CDR3: TGCGCCAGCAGCCCGGGGGGCCGTCCGATGACCTACGAGCAGTACTTC. Protein product: CASSPGGRPMTYEQYF.

This clone was observed at least ten times. The V call is TRBV2, the J call TRBJ1-2; D uncertain. The CDR3 length is 13 residues. V was trimmed by 0 bases and J by 8 bases, leaving 10 bases between them. The V gene's germline CDR1 is SNHLY and CDR2 FYNNEI. This CDR3 is CASSEAPLRGYTF. In DNA, the CDR3 is TGTGCCAGCAGTGAAGCTCCCTTGAGGGGCTACACCTTC.

This clone has a single count. The gene calls are TRBV25-1 and TRBJ1-1; D gene uncertain. Trimming removed 6 bases at V and 7 bases at J, with 15 bases between. This CDR3 contains 13 residues. CDR1 is MGHDK and CDR2 is SYGVNS in the germline V gene. In DNA, the CDR3 is TGTGCCAGCAGCGGTGGTTTACTCTTTGAAGCTTTCTTT. Amino acid sequence: CASSGGLLFEAFF.

V and J are TRBV3-1 (or the pseudogene TRBV3-2) and TRBJ2-7; TRBD2 matches at 10 bases. CDR3 length: 14 residues. Trimming at V came to 3 bases and at J to 6 bases, leaving 5 bases not matched to a gene. CDR1 is LGHDT, CDR2 YNNKEL, per germline (reference sequence). CDR3 nucleotide sequence: TGTGCCAGCAGCCAGGGGACTAGCGTACTCGAGCAGTACTTC. Encoded protein: CASSQGTSVLEQYF.

This clone was seen a single time. The chain is built from TRBV5-1 and TRBJ2-3; tentatively, D is TRBD1 (6 bases). The CDR3 length is 15 residues. Between the trimmed V and J ends, which lost 0 bases and 2 bases, there was a span of 10 bases. Germline V lookup: CDR1 SGHRS, CDR2 YFSETQ. CDR3 DNA sequence: TGCGCCAGCAGCTTGGGGACAGCTTACACAGATACGCAGTATTTT. Protein product: CASSLGTAYTDTQYF.

The CDR3 here is CASSPTGQTEAFF. The CDR3 bases are TGTGCCAGCTCACCGACAGGACAGACTGAAGCTTTCTTT. The chain recombines TRBV18 with TRBJ1-1, with D perhaps TRBD1 (6 bases). CDR1 KGHSH and CDR2 LQKENI come from the germline V gene. V was shortened by 3 bases and J by 5 bases, with 10 bases between the two germline ends. The CDR3 contains 13 residues. Supplemented by reference TRBV18 and TRBJ1-1, the full variable domain reads NAGVMQNPRHLVRRRGQEARLRCSPMKGHSHVYWYRQLPEEGLKFMVYLQKENIIDESGMPKERFSAEFPKEGPSILRIQQVVRGDSAAYFCASSPTGQTEAFFGQGTRLTVV.

The chain carries TRBV6-1 and TRBJ2-1; TRBD2 is a possible D gene (7 bases). Germline assignment: CDR1 MNHNS and CDR2 SASEGT. The CDR3 runs 15 residues. V was trimmed by 1 base and J by 2 bases, leaving 9 bases between them. The CDR3 spells CASSEVGGPYNEQFF. The CDR3 region has the DNA TGTGCCAGCAGTGAAGTCGGGGGGCCCTACAATGAGCAGTTCTTC.

This chain joins TRBV5-1 and TRBJ1-5; 7 positions match TRBD1. Germline values: CDR1 SGHRS, CDR2 YFSETQ. The CDR3 has 15 amino acids. V was pared by 0 bases and J by 3 bases, with 3 bases of the junction left unmatched. CDR3 region: CASSLGGTDNQPQHF. The CDR3 region has the DNA TGCGCCAGCAGCTTGGGAGGGACAGACAATCAGCCCCAGCATTTT.

This chain connects TRBV2 to TRBJ1-5, with a tentative D call TRBD1 (5 bases). The CDR3 length is 15 residues. Trimming took 3 bases from V and 5 from J, leaving 14 bases between them. In germline, CDR1 is SNHLY, CDR2 FYNNEI. The CDR3 loop reads CASSDLGKGYQPQHF. In DNA, the CDR3 is TGTGCCAGCAGTGATCTAGGGAAGGGGTATCAGCCCCAGCATTTT.

The chain uses TRBV2 and TRBJ2-6; 12 nucleotides agree with TRBD1. After removal of 9 bases from V and 2 bases from J, the junction contained 20 bases not matched to a gene. Per the germline V gene, CDR1 is SNHLY and CDR2 is FYNNEI. The CDR3 loop spans 21 amino acids. The CDR3: CASSGGYWDRGRLPGANVLTF. As DNA, the CDR3 is TGTGCCAGTTCAGGGGGCTACTGGGACAGGGGGCGCCTGCCTGGGGCCAACGTCCTGACTTTC.

This clone occurred a few times. V is TRBV5-4 and J is TRBJ2-7; 10 nucleotides align to TRBD2. Germline CDR1 SGHNT, CDR2 YYREEE (reference sequence). Trimming at V came to 3 bases and at J to 0 bases, leaving 6 bases not matched to a gene. The CDR3 length is 16 residues. The CDR3 coding sequence is TGTGCCAGCAGCTCATTAGCGGGGGGCTTCTCCTACGAGCAGTACTTC. It codes for CASSSLAGGFSYEQYF. Combining the CDR3 with reference TRBV5-4 and TRBJ2-7 gives the whole variable domain ETGVTQSPTHLIKTRGQQVTLRCSSQSGHNTVSWYQQALGQGPQFIFQYYREEENGRGNFPPRFSGLQFPNYSSELNVNALELDDSALYLCASSSLAGGFSYEQYFGPGTRLTVT.

The chain is built from TRBV21-1 and TRBJ2-2; the table's D call, TRBD2, was not checked against the DNA. TRBV21-1 counts as a pseudogene. CDR3 length equals 16 residues. The CDR3 region has the DNA TGTGCCAGCAGGGGACTAGCGGGAGGTAACACCGGGGAGCTGTTTTTT. Translation gives CASRGLAGGNTGELFF.

The rearrangement joins TRBV3-1 (or the pseudogene TRBV3-2) to TRBJ2-5; TRBD2 matches 14 bases. CDR3 length: 15 residues. After removal of 4 bases from V and 5 bases from J, the junction contained 3 bases not matched to a gene. Germline CDR1 is LGHDT and CDR2 is YNNKEL (reference sequence). This chain's CDR3 is CASSRTSGGSETQYF. DNA of the CDR3: TGTGCCAGCAGCCGGACTAGCGGGGGGTCGGAGACCCAGTACTTC.

The rearrangement links TRBV5-1 to TRBJ2-3; 12 nucleotides match TRBD2. This CDR3 has 16 amino acids. V lost 4 bases to trimming and J lost 6 bases; unmatched junction nucleotides: 9. CDR1 is SGHRS and CDR2 is YFSETQ in the germline V gene. This CDR3 reads CASSTRTSGKTDTQYF. Here the CDR3 DNA reads TGCGCCAGCAGCACCAGGACTAGCGGGAAGACTGATACGCAGTATTTT.

The V gene is TRBV6-5, the J gene TRBJ2-2, with TRBD1 matching 8 bases. CDR3 length: 14 amino acids. Germline V gene lookup returns CDR1 MNHEY and CDR2 SVGAGI. With V trimmed by 6 bases and J by 9 bases, 9 bases remained unmatched. The CDR3 region has the DNA TGTGCCAGCAGGACAGGGGCGCCCGCCCGGGAGCTGTTTTTT. Its protein is CASRTGAPARELFF.

The V call is TRBV24-1, the J call TRBJ1-5; D is unresolved. The CDR3 runs to 13 residues. The germline CDR1 and CDR2 sequences are KGHDR and SFDVKD. Deletions cut 4 bases from V and 3 bases from J, with 6 bases between. The CDR3 nucleotides read TGTGCCACCAGTGAACAGATCAATCAGCCCCAGCATTTT. Translating gives CATSEQINQPQHF.

The chain recombines TRBV7-9 with TRBJ2-5; 10 bases fit TRBD1. CDR1 is SEHNR, CDR2 FQNEAQ, per germline (reference sequence). The V and J ends lost 5 bases and 2 bases, in that order; junction bases with no gene match: 17. The CDR3 totals 19 residues. CDR3 region: CASSLDRGRGIRLQETQYF. The CDR3 region has the DNA TGTGCCAGCAGCCTCGACAGGGGGCGCGGTATCCGACTACAAGAGACCCAGTACTTC.

This clone is a singleton in its sample. The chain links TRBV7-2 to TRBJ2-4; the D is unclear. CDR1 is SGHTA, CDR2 FQGNSA, per germline. CDR3 length equals 13 residues. The V end was cut by 5 bases, the J end by 7 bases, with 12 bases between. The CDR3 nucleotides read TGTGCCAGCAGCACTTACGCCTCGAACATTCAGTACTTC. The encoded protein is CASSTYASNIQYF.

The chain recombines TRBV18 with TRBJ1-6, with 11 bases matching TRBD1. The CDR3 contains 14 residues. Germline V gives CDR1 KGHSH, CDR2 LQKENI. The V segment lost 3 bases and the J segment 9 bases; nucleotides outside the gene matches: 1. CDR3: CASSPGTGGSPLHF. DNA for the CDR3: TGTGCCAGCTCACCCGGGACAGGGGGTTCACCCCTCCACTTT.

This clone occurred once. This rearrangement joins TRBV6-5 to TRBJ1-3, with no clear D. Trimming removed 3 bases from V and 2 bases from J, with 8 bases in between. From germline, CDR1 is MNHEY and CDR2 SVGAGI. This CDR3 is 14 amino acids long. CDR3 in DNA: TGTGCCAGCAGTTATAGGCGGGCTGGAAACACCATATATTTT. Its translation is CASSYRRAGNTIYF.

This clone has a single count. This rearrangement joins TRBV28 to TRBJ2-2, with D possibly TRBD2 on 6 matching bases. This CDR3 region has 17 residues. Germline values: CDR1 MDHEN, CDR2 SYDVKM. V was shortened by 5 bases and J by 0 bases, with 16 bases between the two germline ends. CDR3 residues: CASSRFWDSPNTGELFF. The CDR3 bases are TGTGCCAGCAGTCGATTCTGGGACTCTCCGAACACCGGGGAGCTGTTTTTT. Full variable domain (outside the CDR3, taken from reference TRBV28 and TRBJ2-2): DVKVTQSSRYLVKRTGEKVFLECVQDMDHENMFWYRQDPGLGLRLIYFSYDVKMKEKGDIPEGYSVSREKKERFSLILESASTNQTSMYLCASSRFWDSPNTGELFFGEGSRLTVL.

This sequence joins TRBV27 and TRBJ2-1; TRBD2 agrees at 9 bases. CDR3 length: 16 amino acids. With V trimmed by 4 bases and J by 6 bases, 10 bases remained unmatched. Germline V CDR1 and CDR2: MNHEY, SMNVEV (reference sequence). The CDR3 DNA sequence: TGTGCCAGCAGTTCACGAGGGACTAGCAGAAGCAATGAGCAGTTCTTC. It codes for CASSSRGTSRSNEQFF.

This clone was counted a few times. The chain joins TRBV11-2 to TRBJ1-1; D might be TRBD1 (5 bases). The CDR3 spans 11 residues. CDR1 SGHAT and CDR2 FQNNGV come from the germline V gene. V lost 8 bases to trimming and J lost 9 bases, with 13 bases between them. The CDR3 nucleotides are TGTGCCAGCTCCGGAACAGGACAAGCTTTCTTT. Translation: CASSGTGQAFF. The full variable domain, its missing parts supplied by reference TRBV11-2 and TRBJ1-1, is EAGVAQSPRYKIIEKRQSVAFWCNPISGHATLYWYQQILGQGPKLLIQFQNNGVVDDSQLPKDRFSAERLKGVDSTLKIQPAKLEDSAVYLCASSGTGQAFFGQGTRLTVV.

The V and J genes are TRBV28 and TRBJ1-1, with 7 bases aligning to TRBD1. The CDR3 has 15 residues. The ends lost 5 bases at V and 5 bases at J; junction bases unmatched: 11. Germline V gene lookup returns CDR1 MDHEN and CDR2 SYDVKM. CDR3 DNA sequence: TGTGCCAGCAGTGCACAGGGGAAAGGTGCTACTGAAGCTTTCTTT. Protein product: CASSAQGKGATEAFF. The whole variable domain, filled in from reference TRBV28 and TRBJ1-1, reads DVKVTQSSRYLVKRTGEKVFLECVQDMDHENMFWYRQDPGLGLRLIYFSYDVKMKEKGDIPEGYSVSREKKERFSLILESASTNQTSMYLCASSAQGKGATEAFFGQGTRLTVV.

The chain carries TRBV28 and TRBJ2-5; D is possibly TRBD1 (7 bases). The CDR3 runs to 16 residues. The V gene lost 5 bases and the J gene lost 7 bases, with 23 bases spanning the gap. Germline V lookup: CDR1 MDHEN, CDR2 SYDVKM. CDR3 loop: CASSPGGAGLTGTQYF. The CDR3 coding sequence is TGTGCCAGCAGTCCAGGGGGAGCGGGCCTAACAGGGACCCAGTACTTC.

The chain links TRBV28 to TRBJ1-6; tentative D call: TRBD1 (6 bases). The CDR3 runs to 14 residues. Germline loops: CDR1 MDHEN, CDR2 SYDVKM. The V end was cut by 5 bases, the J end by 9 bases, with 14 bases between. The CDR3 nucleotides are TGTGCCAGCAGTCTACAGGGCTGGTTTTCACCCCTCCACTTT. Amino acids: CASSLQGWFSPLHF.

This chain uses TRBV15 with TRBJ2-4, with TRBD1 matching 11 bases. Germline assignment: CDR1 LNHNV and CDR2 YYDKDF (reference sequence). The CDR3 spans 18 residues. V lost 5 bases and J lost 1; bases outside the gene matches: 10. CDR3 loop: CATSSHRTGGGAKNIQYF. The CDR3 DNA sequence: TGTGCCACCAGCTCCCACCGGACAGGGGGCGGGGCCAAAAACATTCAGTACTTC.